These 20 T cell receptor beta chains share one sample of origin, sequenced in a study of blood T cells in healthy people across ages. The use of a sample-barcoded 5' primer and a J-beta primer mix characterized a second PCR of roughly 6 to 11 cycles. Via MiXCR, TCRdb re-called the 5' RACE reads, giving one row per CDR3 protein. The sample yields around 780,000 distinct CDR3 sequences, roughly 25% seen once. Separately, the same data were catalogued under a study of T cells of mothers and their children.

Material: blood. These receptors were obtained from a boy aged 10-17 years in good health.

The sample holds a few counts of this clonotype. The rearrangement joins TRBV7-2 to TRBJ2-1, with D unresolved. This CDR3 is 14 amino acids long. Trimming cost V 5 bases and J 8 bases, with 16 bases left between them. Germline V CDR1 and CDR2: SGHTA, FQGNSA. The CDR3 sequence is CASSPRMRMDEQFF. For the CDR3, the DNA is TGTGCCAGCAGCCCTCGGATGCGAATGGATGAGCAGTTCTTC.

V gene TRBV6-5 combines with J gene TRBJ2-7; D ambiguous. Germline V CDR1 and CDR2: MNHEY, SVGAGI. Between the trimmed V and J ends, which lost 0 bases and 0 bases, there was a span of 9 bases. This CDR3 is built from 15 residues. CDR3 region: CASSYSLSFSYEQYF. The CDR3 DNA sequence: TGTGCCAGCAGTTACTCGCTGAGCTTCTCCTACGAGCAGTACTTC.

The genes are TRBV6-5 and TRBJ2-5, with 7 positions matching TRBD2. CDR1 and CDR2 (germline): MNHEY, SVGAGI. The CDR3 is made up of 14 amino acids. V lost 2 bases to trimming and J lost 2 bases; unmatched junction nucleotides: 2. CDR3 region: CASSYAGGQETQYF. As DNA, the CDR3 is TGTGCCAGCAGTTACGCCGGGGGGCAAGAGACCCAGTACTTC.

V is TRBV3-1 and J is TRBJ1-2; D unclear. The germline V and J ends were trimmed by 0 bases and 8 bases, with 10 bases remaining between them. Germline-derived CDR1 and CDR2 are LGHDT and YNNKEL (reference sequence). The CDR3 is 13 residues long. The CDR3 spells CASSQDGRAGYTF. The CDR3 DNA sequence: TGTGCCAGCAGCCAAGATGGGCGGGCCGGCTACACCTTC. Supplemented by reference TRBV3-1 and TRBJ1-2, the full variable domain reads DTAVSQTPKYLVTQMGNDKSIKCEQNLGHDTMYWYKQDSKKFLKIMFSYNNKELIINETVPNRFSPKSPDKAHLNLHINSLELGDSAVYFCASSQDGRAGYTFGSGTRLTVV.

The J gene is TRBJ2-5, the V gene TRBV4-1, with D unresolved. Germline CDR1 is MGHRA and CDR2 is YSYEKL. The V and J ends lost 1 base and 1 base respectively, with 7 bases between them. The CDR3 totals 14 residues. Written as DNA, the CDR3 is TGCGCCAGCAGCCAAGGCTGGCTCCAAGAGACCCAGTACTTC. This gives the protein CASSQGWLQETQYF.

The V and J genes are TRBV6-2 or TRBV6-3 and TRBJ2-1; no reliable D call. The CDR3 totals 13 residues. Deletions cut 0 bases from V and 4 bases from J, with 4 bases between. CDR1 is MNHEY and CDR2 is SVGEGT in the germline V gene. CDR3: CASSYSRYNEQFF. For the CDR3, the DNA is TGTGCCAGCAGTTACTCGAGGTACAATGAGCAGTTCTTC.

This clonotype was observed a few times. This chain connects TRBV7-9 to TRBJ2-5; D is ambiguous. Germline V gene sequence: CDR1 SEHNR, CDR2 FQNEAQ (reference sequence). Trimming removed 6 bases from V and 5 bases from J, with 10 bases in between. The CDR3 loop spans 12 amino acids. This chain's CDR3 is CASSISGETQYF. CDR3 sequence (DNA): TGTGCCAGCAGTATTAGTGGTGAGACCCAGTACTTC.

The chain joins TRBV24-1 to TRBJ2-3; a possible D gene is TRBD2 (6 bases). V gave up 4 bases and J gave up 4 bases, with 8 bases separating them. Germline values: CDR1 KGHDR, CDR2 SFDVKD. The CDR3 is 13 residues long. The CDR3 DNA follows: TGTGCCACCAGTGAGCCGGGAGCAGATACGCAGTATTTT. It is translated as CATSEPGADTQYF.

This clonotype was counted only a few times. The chain has TRBV5-5 and TRBJ2-4; D is uncertain. V was cut by 0 bases and J by 4 bases, with 14 bases left in between. The germline V gene encodes CDR1 SGHKS and CDR2 YYEKEE (reference sequence). The CDR3 totals 16 residues. CDR3 loop: CASSLVGLVVKNIQYF. CDR3 DNA: TGTGCCAGCAGCTTGGTAGGGTTAGTGGTTAAAAACATTCAGTACTTC.

This chain uses TRBV5-1 with TRBJ2-1, with TRBD2 as a possible D gene (5 bases). Germline-derived CDR1 and CDR2 are SGHRS and YFSETQ. Trimming cost V 3 bases and J 1 base, with 14 bases left between them. This CDR3 is built from 16 residues. CDR3 sequence reads: CASSSGPSGSYNEQFF. The DNA for the CDR3 is TGCGCCAGCAGCTCCGGACCCTCGGGATCCTACAATGAGCAGTTCTTC.

This chain uses TRBV15 with TRBJ2-1; D is undetermined. The tail of the sequence fits TRBJ2-7 better, so the J call may be wrong. This CDR3 has 12 amino acids. Germline lookup yields CDR1 LNHNV and CDR2 YYDKDF (reference sequence). CDR3 sequence (DNA): TGTGCCACCGGGCCCTCACTCCACGAGCAGTACTTC. Translated, it gives CATGPSLHEQYF.

This clonotype was seen a handful of times. V is TRBV7-9 and J is TRBJ2-5; 10 bases are shared with TRBD1. Near its end, the DNA agrees better with TRBJ2-7, so the J call may be wrong. Germline loops: CDR1 SEHNR, CDR2 FQNEAQ (reference sequence). The CDR3 spans 14 residues. DNA of the CDR3: TGTGCCAGCAGCACCGGACAGGGGGCCTACGAGCAGTACTTC. Protein sequence: CASSTGQGAYEQYF.

The rearrangement joins TRBV6-1 to TRBJ2-1; 9 bases agree with TRBD2. Germline loops: CDR1 MNHNS, CDR2 SASEGT. The CDR3 is 16 amino acids. The junction had 13 bases not matched to a gene; V was cut back by 6 bases and J by 7 bases. This CDR3 reads CASRGLGGGVENEQFF. Here the CDR3 DNA reads TGTGCCAGCAGGGGACTGGGCGGGGGGGTGGAGAATGAGCAGTTCTTC.

This clonotype came up a few times. This chain links TRBV4-1 with TRBJ1-5, with a tentative D call TRBD1 (5 bases). CDR1 and CDR2 from the germline V gene are MGHRA and YSYEKL. There are 16 residues in the CDR3. The V gene lost 1 base and the J gene lost 4 bases, with 14 bases spanning the gap. The CDR3 sequence is CASSQGFREENQPQHF. CDR3 nucleotides: TGCGCCAGCAGCCAAGGTTTCAGGGAGGAGAATCAGCCCCAGCATTTT.

The V and J genes are TRBV20-1 and TRBJ2-7; D might be TRBD2 (6 bases). The J call may be wrong; the DNA end is better matched by TRBJ2-5. The CDR3 has 14 amino acids. Germline CDR1 DFQATT, CDR2 SNEGSKA (reference sequence). In DNA form, the CDR3 reads TGCAGTGCTCGCCTTCTAGCTGGAGGGGAGACCCAGTACTTC. Translating gives CSARLLAGGETQYF.

This clonotype was observed a few times. The rearrangement uses TRBV20-1 and TRBJ1-2, with D perhaps matching TRBD1 (5 bases). This CDR3 is 14 amino acids long. V shed 3 bases and J shed 5 bases, with 16 bases lying between them. Per germline, CDR1 DFQATT and CDR2 SNEGSKA (reference sequence). The CDR3 here is CSASSGTDVYGYTF. The CDR3 DNA reads TGCAGTGCTAGTTCCGGGACGGATGTATATGGCTACACCTTC.

The chain is built from TRBV29-1 and TRBJ2-1, with 9 bases aligning to TRBD1. Trimming cost V 7 bases and J 1 base; bases outside gene matches: 11. Germline CDR1 SQVTM, CDR2 ANQGSEA. The CDR3 is 16 residues long. CDR3 loop: CSAQDRGESSYNEQFF. The CDR3 DNA reads as TGCAGCGCCCAGGACAGGGGAGAATCGTCCTACAATGAGCAGTTCTTC.

CDR3 DNA sequence: TGTGCCAGCAGCTTGCACCGAGGGTACCGCGGGGGGAAGCAAGAGACCCAGTACTTC. The encoded protein is CASSLHRGYRGGKQETQYF. The gene calls are TRBV5-4 and TRBJ2-5; 8 bases agree with TRBD2. V lost 1 base, J lost 2 bases, and 16 bases stayed unmatched. The CDR3 contains 19 residues. CDR1 is SGHNT, CDR2 YYREEE, per germline (reference sequence).

V is TRBV20-1 and J is TRBJ2-7; TRBD2 matches 8 bases. This CDR3 spans 13 amino acids. Germline V gene sequence: CDR1 DFQATT, CDR2 SNEGSKA (reference sequence). Losses at the gene ends were 3 bases for V and 6 bases for J; bases not matched to a gene: 7. In nucleotides, the CDR3 is TGCAGTGCTAGGGCGGGACTAGTGGGCGAGCAGTACTTC. It is translated as CSARAGLVGEQYF.

The chain carries TRBV24-1 and TRBJ2-3, with D uncertain. The germline gives CDR1 KGHDR, CDR2 SFDVKD. The ends were cut back, 9 bases at V and 0 bases at J, with 12 bases in the middle. The CDR3 runs to 14 residues. The CDR3 reads CATQHSASTDTQYF. As DNA, the CDR3 is TGTGCCACCCAGCACAGTGCTAGCACAGATACGCAGTATTTT.